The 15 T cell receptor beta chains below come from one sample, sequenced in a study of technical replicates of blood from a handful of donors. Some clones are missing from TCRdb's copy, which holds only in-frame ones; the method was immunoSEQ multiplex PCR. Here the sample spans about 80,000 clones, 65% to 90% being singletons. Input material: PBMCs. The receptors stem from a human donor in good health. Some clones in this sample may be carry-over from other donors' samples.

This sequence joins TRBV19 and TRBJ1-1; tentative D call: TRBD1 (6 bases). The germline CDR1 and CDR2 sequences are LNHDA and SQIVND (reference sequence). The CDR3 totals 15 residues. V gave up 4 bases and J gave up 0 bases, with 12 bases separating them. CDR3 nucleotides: TGTGCCAGTAGTAGACAGGTGAAAATGAACACTGAAGCTTTCTTT. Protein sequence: CASSRQVKMNTEAFF.

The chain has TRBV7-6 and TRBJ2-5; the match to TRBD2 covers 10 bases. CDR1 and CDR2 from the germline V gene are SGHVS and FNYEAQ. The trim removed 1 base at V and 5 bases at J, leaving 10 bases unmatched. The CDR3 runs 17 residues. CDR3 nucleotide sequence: TGTGCCAGCAGCTTAGGAGCGGGAGGGCCGGTTGTGGAGACCCAGTACTTC. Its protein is CASSLGAGGPVVETQYF.

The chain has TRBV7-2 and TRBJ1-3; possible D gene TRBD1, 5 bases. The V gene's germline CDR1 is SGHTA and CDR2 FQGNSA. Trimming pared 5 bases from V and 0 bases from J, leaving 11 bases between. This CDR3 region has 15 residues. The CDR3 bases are TGTGCCAGCAGCACCGACAGTTTCTCTGGAAACACCATATATTTT. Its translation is CASSTDSFSGNTIYF.

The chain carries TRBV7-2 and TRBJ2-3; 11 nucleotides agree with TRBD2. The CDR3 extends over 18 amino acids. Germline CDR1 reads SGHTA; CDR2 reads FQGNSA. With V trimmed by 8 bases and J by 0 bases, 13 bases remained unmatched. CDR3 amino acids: CASLRGLAGGRSTDTQYF. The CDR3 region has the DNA TGTGCCAGCTTACGTGGGCTAGCGGGAGGCCGCAGCACAGATACGCAGTATTTT.

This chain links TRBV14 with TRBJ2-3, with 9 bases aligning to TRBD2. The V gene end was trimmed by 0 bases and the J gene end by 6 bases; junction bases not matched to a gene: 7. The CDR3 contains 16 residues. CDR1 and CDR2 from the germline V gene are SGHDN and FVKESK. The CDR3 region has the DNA TGTGCCAGCAGCCAAGATAGGCTAGCGGGAAGGGATACGCAGTATTTT. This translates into CASSQDRLAGRDTQYF.

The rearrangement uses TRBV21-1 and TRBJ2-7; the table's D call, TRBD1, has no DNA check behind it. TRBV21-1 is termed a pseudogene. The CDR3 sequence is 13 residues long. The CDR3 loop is CASIEDRGYEQYF. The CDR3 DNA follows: TGTGCCAGCATAGAGGACAGGGGCTACGAGCAGTACTTC.

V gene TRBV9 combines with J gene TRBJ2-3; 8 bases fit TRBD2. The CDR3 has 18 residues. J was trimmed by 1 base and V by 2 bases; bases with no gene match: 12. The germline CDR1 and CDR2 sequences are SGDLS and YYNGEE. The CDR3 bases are TGTGCCAGCAGCGTTCTGCCGCTAAGCGGGGGCGGCACAGATACGCAGTATTTT. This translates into CASSVLPLSGGGTDTQYF.

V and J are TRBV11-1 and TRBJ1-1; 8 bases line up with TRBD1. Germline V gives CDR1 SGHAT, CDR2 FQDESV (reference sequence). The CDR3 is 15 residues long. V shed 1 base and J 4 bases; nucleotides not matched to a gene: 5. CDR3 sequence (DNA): TGTGCCAGCAGCTTAGGAGACAGGGGTGGCACTGAAGCTTTCTTT. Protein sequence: CASSLGDRGGTEAFF.

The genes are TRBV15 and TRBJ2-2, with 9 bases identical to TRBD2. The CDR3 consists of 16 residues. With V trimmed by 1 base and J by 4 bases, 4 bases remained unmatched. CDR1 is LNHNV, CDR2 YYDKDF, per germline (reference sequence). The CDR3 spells CATSRGGRAGTGELFF. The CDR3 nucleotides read TGTGCCACCAGCAGAGGCGGGAGGGCCGGCACCGGGGAGCTGTTTTTT.

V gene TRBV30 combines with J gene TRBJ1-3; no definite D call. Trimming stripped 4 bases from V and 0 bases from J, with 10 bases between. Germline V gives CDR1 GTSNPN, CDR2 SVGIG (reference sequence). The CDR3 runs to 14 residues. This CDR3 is CAWTDFSSGNTIYF. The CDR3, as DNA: TGTGCCTGGACGGACTTTAGCTCTGGAAACACCATATATTTT.

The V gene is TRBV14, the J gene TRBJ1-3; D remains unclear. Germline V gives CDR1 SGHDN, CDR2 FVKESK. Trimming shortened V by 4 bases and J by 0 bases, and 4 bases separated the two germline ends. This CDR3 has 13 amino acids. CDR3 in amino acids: CASSLSSGNTIYF. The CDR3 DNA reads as TGTGCCAGCAGCCTCAGCTCTGGAAACACCATATATTTT.

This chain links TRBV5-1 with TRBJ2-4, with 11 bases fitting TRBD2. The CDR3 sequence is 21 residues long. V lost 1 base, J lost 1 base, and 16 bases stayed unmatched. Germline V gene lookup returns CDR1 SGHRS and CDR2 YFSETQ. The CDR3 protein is CASSLRPPSGGSLLAKNIQYF. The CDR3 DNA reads TGCGCCAGCAGCTTGAGACCCCCTAGCGGGGGGAGTTTGTTGGCCAAAAACATTCAGTACTTC.

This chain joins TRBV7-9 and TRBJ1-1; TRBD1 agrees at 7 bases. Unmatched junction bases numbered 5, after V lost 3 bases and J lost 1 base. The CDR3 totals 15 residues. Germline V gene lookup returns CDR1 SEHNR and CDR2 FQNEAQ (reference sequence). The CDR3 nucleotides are TGTGCCAGCAGCTTCCCGACAGGGAAGAACACTGAAGCTTTCTTT. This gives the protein CASSFPTGKNTEAFF. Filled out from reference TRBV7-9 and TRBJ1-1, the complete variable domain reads DTGVSQNPRHKITKRGQNVTFRCDPISEHNRLYWYRQTLGQGPEFLTYFQNEAQLEKSRLLSDRFSAERPKGSFSTLEIQRTEQGDSAMYLCASSFPTGKNTEAFFGQGTRLTVV.

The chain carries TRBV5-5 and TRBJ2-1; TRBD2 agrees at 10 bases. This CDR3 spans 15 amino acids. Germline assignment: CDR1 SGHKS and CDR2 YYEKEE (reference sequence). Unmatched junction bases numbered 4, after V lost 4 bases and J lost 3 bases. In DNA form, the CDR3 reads TGTGCCAGCAGCATAGCGGGAGGTAACTACAATGAGCAGTTCTTC. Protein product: CASSIAGGNYNEQFF.

The CDR3 DNA reads as TGTGCCAGCAGTTTGGGGCGACAGGGGGAAGATACGCAGTATTTT. It translates to CASSLGRQGEDTQYF. The rearrangement uses TRBV7-9 and TRBJ2-3, with 9 bases that match TRBD1. The CDR3 is 15 residues long. Germline V gene lookup returns CDR1 SEHNR and CDR2 FQNEAQ (reference sequence). V gave up 6 bases and J gave up 5 bases; unmatched junction bases: 9.